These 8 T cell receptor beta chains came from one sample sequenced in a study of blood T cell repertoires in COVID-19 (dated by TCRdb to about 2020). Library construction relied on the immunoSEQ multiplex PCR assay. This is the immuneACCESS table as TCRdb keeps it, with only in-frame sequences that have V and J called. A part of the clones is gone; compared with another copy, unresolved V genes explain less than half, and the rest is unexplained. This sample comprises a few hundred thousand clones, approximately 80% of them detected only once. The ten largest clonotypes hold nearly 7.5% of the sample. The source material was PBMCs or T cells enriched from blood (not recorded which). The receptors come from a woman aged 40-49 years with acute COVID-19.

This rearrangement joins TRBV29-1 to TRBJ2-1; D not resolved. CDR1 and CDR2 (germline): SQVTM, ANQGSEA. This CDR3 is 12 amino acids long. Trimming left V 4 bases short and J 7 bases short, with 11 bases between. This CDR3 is CSVGQRQNEQFF. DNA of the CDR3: TGCAGCGTTGGACAAAGGCAGAATGAGCAGTTCTTC.

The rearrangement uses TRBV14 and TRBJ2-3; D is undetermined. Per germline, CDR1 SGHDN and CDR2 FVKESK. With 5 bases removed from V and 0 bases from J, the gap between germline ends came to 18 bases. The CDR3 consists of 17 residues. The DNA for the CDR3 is TGTGCCAGCAGCGAGTATGGGCTCCACACTAGCACAGATACGCAGTATTTT. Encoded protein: CASSEYGLHTSTDTQYF.

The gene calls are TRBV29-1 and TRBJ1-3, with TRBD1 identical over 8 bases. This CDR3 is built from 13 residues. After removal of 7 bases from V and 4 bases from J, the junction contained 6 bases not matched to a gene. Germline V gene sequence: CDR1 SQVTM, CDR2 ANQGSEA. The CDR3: CSAGQGFGNTIYF. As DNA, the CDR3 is TGCAGCGCCGGACAGGGCTTCGGAAACACCATATATTTT.

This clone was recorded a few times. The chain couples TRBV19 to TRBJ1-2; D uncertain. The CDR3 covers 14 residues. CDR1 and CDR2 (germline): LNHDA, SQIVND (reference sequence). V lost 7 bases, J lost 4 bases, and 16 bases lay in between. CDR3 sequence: CASTYESVSYGYTF. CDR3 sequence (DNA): TGTGCCAGTACCTATGAGTCGGTTTCCTATGGCTACACCTTC.

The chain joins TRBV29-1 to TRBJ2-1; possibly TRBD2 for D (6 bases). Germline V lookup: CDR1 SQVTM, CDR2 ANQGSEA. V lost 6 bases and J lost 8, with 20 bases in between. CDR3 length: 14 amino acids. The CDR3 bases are TGCAGCGTCGGGGCGGGAATGGGAATTGATGAGCAGTTCTTC. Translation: CSVGAGMGIDEQFF.

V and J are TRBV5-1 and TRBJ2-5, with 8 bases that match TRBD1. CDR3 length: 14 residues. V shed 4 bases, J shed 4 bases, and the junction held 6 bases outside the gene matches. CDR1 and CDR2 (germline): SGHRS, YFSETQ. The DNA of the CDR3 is TGCGCCAGCAGCCCCCGGACAGGGAGAGAGACCCAGTACTTC. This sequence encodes CASSPRTGRETQYF. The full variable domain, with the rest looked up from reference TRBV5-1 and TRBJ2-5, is KAGVTQTPRYLIKTRGQQVTLSCSPISGHRSVSWYQQTPGQGLQFLFEYFSETQRNKGNFPGRFSGRQFSNSRSEMNVSTLELGDSALYLCASSPRTGRETQYFGPGTRLLVL.

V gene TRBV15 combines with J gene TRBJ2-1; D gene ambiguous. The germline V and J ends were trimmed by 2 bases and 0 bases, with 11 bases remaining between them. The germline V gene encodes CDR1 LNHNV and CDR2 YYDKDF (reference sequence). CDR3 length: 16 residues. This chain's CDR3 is CATSRPDISSYNEQFF. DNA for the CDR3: TGTGCCACCAGCAGACCCGACATAAGCTCCTACAATGAGCAGTTCTTC.

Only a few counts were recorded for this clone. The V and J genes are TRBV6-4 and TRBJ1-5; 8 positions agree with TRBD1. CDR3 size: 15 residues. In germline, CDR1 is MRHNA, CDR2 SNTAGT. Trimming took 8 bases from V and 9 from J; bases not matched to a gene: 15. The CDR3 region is CASPDREWSGGPQHF. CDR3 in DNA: TGTGCCAGCCCGGACAGGGAATGGTCCGGAGGGCCCCAGCATTTT.